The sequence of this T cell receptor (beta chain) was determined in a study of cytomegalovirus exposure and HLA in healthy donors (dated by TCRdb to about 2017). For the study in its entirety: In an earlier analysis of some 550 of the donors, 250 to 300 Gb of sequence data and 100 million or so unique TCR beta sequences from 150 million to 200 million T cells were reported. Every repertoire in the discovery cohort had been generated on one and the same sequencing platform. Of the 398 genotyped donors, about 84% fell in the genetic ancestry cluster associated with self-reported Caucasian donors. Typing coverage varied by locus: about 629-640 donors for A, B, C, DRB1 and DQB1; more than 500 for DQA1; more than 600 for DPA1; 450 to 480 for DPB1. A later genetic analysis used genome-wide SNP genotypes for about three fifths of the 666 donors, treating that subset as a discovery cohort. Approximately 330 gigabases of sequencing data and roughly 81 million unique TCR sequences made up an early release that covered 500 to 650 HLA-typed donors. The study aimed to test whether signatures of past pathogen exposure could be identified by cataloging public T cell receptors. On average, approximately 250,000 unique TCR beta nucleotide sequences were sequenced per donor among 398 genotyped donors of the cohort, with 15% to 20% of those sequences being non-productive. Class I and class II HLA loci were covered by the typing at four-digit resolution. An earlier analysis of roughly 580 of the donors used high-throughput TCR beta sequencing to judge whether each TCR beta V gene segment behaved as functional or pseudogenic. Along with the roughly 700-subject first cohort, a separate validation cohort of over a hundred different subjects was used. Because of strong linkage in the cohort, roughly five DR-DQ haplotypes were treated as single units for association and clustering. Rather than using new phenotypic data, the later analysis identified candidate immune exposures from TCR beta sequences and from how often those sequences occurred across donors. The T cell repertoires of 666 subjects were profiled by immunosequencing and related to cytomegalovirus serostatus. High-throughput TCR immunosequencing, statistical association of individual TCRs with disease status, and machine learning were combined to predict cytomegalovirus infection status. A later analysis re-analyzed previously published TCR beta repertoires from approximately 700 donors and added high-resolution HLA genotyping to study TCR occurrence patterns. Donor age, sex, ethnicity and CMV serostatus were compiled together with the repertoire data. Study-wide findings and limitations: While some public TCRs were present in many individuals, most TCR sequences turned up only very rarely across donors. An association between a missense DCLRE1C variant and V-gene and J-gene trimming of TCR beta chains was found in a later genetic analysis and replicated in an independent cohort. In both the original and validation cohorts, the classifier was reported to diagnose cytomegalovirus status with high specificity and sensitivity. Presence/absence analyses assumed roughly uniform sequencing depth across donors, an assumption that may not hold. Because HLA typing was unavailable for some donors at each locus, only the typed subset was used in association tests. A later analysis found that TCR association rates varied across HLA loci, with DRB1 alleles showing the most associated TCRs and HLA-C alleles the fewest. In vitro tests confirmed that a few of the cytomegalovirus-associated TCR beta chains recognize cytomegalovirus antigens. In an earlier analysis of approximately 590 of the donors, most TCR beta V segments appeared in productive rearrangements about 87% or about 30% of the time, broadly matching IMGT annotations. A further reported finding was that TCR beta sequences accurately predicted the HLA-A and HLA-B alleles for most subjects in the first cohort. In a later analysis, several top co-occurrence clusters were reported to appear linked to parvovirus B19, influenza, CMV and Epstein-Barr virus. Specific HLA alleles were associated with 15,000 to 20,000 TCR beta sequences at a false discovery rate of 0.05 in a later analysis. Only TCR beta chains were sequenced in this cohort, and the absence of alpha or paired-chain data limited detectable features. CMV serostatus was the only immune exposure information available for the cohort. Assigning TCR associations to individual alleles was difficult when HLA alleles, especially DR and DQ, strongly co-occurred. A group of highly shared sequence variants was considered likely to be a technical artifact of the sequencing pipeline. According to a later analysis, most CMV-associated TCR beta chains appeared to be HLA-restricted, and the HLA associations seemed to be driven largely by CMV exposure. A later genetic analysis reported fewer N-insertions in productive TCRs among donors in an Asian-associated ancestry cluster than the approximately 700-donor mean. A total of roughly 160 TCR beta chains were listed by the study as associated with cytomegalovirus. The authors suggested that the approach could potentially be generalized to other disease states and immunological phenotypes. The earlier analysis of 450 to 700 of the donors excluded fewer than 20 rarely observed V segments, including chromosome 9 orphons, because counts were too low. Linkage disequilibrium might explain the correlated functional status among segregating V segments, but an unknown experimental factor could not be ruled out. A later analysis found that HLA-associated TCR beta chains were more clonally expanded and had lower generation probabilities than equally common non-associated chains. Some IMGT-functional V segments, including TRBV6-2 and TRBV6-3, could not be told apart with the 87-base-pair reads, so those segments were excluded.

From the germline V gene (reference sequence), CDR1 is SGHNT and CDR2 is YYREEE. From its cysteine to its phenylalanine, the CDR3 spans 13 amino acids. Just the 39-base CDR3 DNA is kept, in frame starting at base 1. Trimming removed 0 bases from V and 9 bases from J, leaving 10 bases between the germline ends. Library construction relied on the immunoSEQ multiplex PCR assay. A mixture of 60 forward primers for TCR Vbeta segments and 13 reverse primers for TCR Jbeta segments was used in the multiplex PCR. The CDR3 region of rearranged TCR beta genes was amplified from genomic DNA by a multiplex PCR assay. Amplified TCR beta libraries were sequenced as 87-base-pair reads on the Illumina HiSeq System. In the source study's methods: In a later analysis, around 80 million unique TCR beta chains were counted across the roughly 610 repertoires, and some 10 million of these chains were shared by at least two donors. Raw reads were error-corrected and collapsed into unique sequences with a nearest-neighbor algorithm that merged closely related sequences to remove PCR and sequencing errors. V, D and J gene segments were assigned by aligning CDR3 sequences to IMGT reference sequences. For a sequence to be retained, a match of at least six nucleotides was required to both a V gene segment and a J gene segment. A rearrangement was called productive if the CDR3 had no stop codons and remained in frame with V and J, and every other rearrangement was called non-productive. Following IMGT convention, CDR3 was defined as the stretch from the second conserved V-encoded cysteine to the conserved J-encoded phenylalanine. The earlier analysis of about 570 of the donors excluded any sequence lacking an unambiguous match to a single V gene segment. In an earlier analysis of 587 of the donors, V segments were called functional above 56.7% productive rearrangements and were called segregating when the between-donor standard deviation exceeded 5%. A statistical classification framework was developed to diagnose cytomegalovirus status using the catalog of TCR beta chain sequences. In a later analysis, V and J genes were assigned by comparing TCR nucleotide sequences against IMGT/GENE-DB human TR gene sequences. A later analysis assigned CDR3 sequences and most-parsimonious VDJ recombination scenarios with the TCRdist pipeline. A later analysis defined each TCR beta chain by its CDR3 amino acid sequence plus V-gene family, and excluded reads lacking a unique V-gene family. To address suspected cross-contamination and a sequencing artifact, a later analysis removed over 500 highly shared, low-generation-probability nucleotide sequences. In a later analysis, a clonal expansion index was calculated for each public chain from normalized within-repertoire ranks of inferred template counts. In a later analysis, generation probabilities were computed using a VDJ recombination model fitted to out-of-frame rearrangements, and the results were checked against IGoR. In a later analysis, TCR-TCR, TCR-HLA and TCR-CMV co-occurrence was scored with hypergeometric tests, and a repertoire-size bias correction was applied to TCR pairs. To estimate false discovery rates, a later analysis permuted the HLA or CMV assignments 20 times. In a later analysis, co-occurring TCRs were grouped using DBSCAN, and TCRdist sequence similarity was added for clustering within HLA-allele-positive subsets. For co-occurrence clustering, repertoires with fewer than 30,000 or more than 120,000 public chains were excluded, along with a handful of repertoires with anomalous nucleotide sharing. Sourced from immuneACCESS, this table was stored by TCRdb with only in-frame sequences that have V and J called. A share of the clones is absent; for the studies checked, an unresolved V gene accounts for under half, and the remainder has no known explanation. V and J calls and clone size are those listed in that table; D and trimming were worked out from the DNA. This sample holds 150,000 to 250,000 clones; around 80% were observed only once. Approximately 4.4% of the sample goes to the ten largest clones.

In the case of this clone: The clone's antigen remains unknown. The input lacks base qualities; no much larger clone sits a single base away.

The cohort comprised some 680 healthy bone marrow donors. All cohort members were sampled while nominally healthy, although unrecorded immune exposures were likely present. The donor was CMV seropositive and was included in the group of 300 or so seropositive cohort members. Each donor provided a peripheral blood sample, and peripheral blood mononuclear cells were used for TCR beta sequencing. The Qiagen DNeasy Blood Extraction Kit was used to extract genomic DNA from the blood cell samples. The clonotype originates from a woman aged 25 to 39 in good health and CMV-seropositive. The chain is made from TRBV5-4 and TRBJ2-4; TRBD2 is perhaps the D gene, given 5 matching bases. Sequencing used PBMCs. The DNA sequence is TGTGCCAGCAGCTTGGGGCAGGCGGGCATTCAGTACTTC. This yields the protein CASSLGQAGIQYF.